This TCR beta chain was identified during a study of low-dose radiotherapy and immunotherapy resistance in tumors. Study at large: With fractions of 0.5 Gy given every 2 weeks, Cohort 1 accumulated a total of 6.5 Gy. Cohort 2 received 1 Gy per fraction every two weeks, totaling 13 Gy over 26 weeks. Starting cycle 1 day 1, oral aspirin 300 mg was given daily for four cycles.

TRAV- and TRBV-specific primers were used for first-strand cDNA, which covered alpha and beta chains. TCR amplification involved about 18 PCR cycles with a constant-region primer and V-primer adapter. TCRdb independently ran MiXCR on the reads; one entry per CDR3 protein. This table has more than 30,000 distinct CDR3 sequences, 45% to 55% appearing once. Regarding time point: after trial treatment. Treatment described: LDRT plus nivolumab, ipilimumab, low-dose cyclophosphamide and aspirin (RACIN trial). Donors received nivolumab, ipilimumab, aspirin, low-dose cyclophosphamide and low-dose radiotherapy. The ends were cut back, 0 bases at V and 6 bases at J, with 7 bases in the middle. The CDR3 covers 13 residues. In germline, CDR1 is SGHNT, CDR2 YYREEE (reference sequence).

This clonotype was sampled from a male donor with gallbladder cancer. Sequences were derived from PBMCs, sampled after low-dose radiotherapy plus immunotherapy. V is TRBV5-4 and J is TRBJ2-1, with D maybe TRBD2 (6 bases). Here the CDR3 reads CASSLVGGNEQFF. The CDR3 DNA reads TGTGCCAGCAGCTTGGTGGGGGGCAATGAGCAGTTCTTC.